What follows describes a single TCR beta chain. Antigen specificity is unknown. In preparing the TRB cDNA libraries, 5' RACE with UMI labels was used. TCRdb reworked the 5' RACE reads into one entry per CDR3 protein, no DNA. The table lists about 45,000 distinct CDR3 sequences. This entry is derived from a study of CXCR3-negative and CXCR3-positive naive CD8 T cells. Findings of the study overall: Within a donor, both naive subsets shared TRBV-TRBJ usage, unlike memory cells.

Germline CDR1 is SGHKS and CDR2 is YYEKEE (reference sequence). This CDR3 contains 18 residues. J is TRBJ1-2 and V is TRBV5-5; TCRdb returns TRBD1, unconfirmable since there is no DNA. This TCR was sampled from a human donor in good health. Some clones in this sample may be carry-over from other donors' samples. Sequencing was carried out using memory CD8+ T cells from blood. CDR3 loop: CASRYGQGTVGNFHGYTF. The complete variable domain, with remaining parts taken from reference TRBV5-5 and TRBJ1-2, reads DAGVTQSPTHLIKTRGQQVTLRCSPISGHKSVSWYQQVLGQGPQFIFQYYEKEERGRGNFPDRFSARQFPNYSSELNVNALLLGDSALYLCASRYGQGTVGNFHGYTFGSGTRLTVV.